This is a list of T cell receptor beta chains from one sample in a study of OX40 agonist ivuxolimab in advanced cancers. Some clones are missing from TCRdb's copy, which holds only in-frame ones; the method was immunoSEQ multiplex PCR. The sample has about 17,000 clones, approximately 91% seen once. Specimen: CD4+ or CD8+ T cells sorted from blood, collected in a trial of the OX40 agonist ivuxolimab. The origin of the receptors is an adult with an advanced solid tumor such as melanoma, head and neck, liver or kidney cancer. The CDR3 runs from the conserved cysteine through the conserved F or W. Fields, in order: CDR3 protein, CDR3 DNA, V gene, J gene, CDR3 length, clone size, D gene. D genes are given only for firm matches. Clone size is shown for a subset of rows, as once, few, many or a class of expanded clone.

cdr3_aa: CASSQDQDAGNTIYF; cdr3_nt: TGCGCCAGCAGCCAAGATCAGGACGCAGGAAACACCATATATTTT; v_call: TRBV4-3; j_call: TRBJ1-3; cdr3_length: 15; clone_size: -; d_call: -
cdr3_aa: CASSSDPPGQGYF; cdr3_nt: TGTGCCAGCAGCTCGGACCCCCCGGGGCAAGGGTACTTC; v_call: TRBV5-6; j_call: TRBJ2-5; cdr3_length: 13; clone_size: -; d_call: -
cdr3_aa: CASSPRGYEQYF; cdr3_nt: TGCGCCAGCAGCCCCCGGGGTTACGAGCAGTACTTC; v_call: TRBV4-3; j_call: TRBJ2-7; cdr3_length: 12; clone_size: -; d_call: -
cdr3_aa: CASSPRTVGYGYTF; cdr3_nt: TGTGCCAGCAGTCCCCGGACAGTTGGCTATGGCTACACCTTC; v_call: TRBV27; j_call: TRBJ1-2; cdr3_length: 14; clone_size: -; d_call: -
cdr3_aa: CASSPRTRLNEQFF; cdr3_nt: TGTGCCAGCAGTCCCCGGACTAGACTCAATGAGCAGTTCTTC; v_call: TRBV6-5; j_call: TRBJ2-1; cdr3_length: 14; clone_size: once; d_call: TRBD2
cdr3_aa: CASSLRLNTEAFF; cdr3_nt: TGTGCCAGCAGCTTGCGTCTGAACACTGAAGCTTTCTTT; v_call: TRBV5-4; j_call: TRBJ1-1; cdr3_length: 13; clone_size: -; d_call: -
cdr3_aa: CSVTAYSYEQYF; cdr3_nt: TGCAGCGTAACAGCCTACTCCTACGAGCAGTACTTC; v_call: TRBV29-1; j_call: TRBJ2-7; cdr3_length: 12; clone_size: once; d_call: -
cdr3_aa: CASSVEGSSYEQYF; cdr3_nt: TGTGCCAGCAGCGTAGAAGGGTCCTCCTACGAGCAGTACTTC; v_call: TRBV9; j_call: TRBJ2-7; cdr3_length: 14; clone_size: -; d_call: -
cdr3_aa: CASSPVNSYEQYF; cdr3_nt: TGTGCCAGCAGCCCGGTGAACTCCTACGAGCAGTACTTC; v_call: TRBV13; j_call: TRBJ2-7; cdr3_length: 13; clone_size: -; d_call: -
cdr3_aa: CASSLAQLREKLFF; cdr3_nt: TGTGCCAGCAGCTTGGCCCAGTTGCGCGAAAAACTGTTTTTT; v_call: TRBV5-6; j_call: TRBJ1-4; cdr3_length: 14; clone_size: -; d_call: -
cdr3_aa: CASSQGASGTTDTQYF; cdr3_nt: TGCGCCAGCAGCCAAGGGGCTAGCGGAACCACAGATACGCAGTATTTT; v_call: TRBV4-1; j_call: TRBJ2-3; cdr3_length: 16; clone_size: -; d_call: TRBD2
cdr3_aa: CASSLFGYSNQPQHF; cdr3_nt: TGTGCCAGCAGTTTATTCGGTTATAGCAATCAGCCCCAGCATTTT; v_call: TRBV27; j_call: TRBJ1-5; cdr3_length: 15; clone_size: once; d_call: -
cdr3_aa: CASSEGGGGTYNEQFF; cdr3_nt: TGTGCCAGCAGTGAGGGCGGCGGGGGGACTTACAATGAGCAGTTCTTC; v_call: TRBV6-4; j_call: TRBJ2-1; cdr3_length: 16; clone_size: few; d_call: TRBD2
cdr3_aa: CAWSVQGNEQFF; cdr3_nt: TGTGCCTGGAGTGTACAGGGCAATGAGCAGTTCTTC; v_call: TRBV30; j_call: TRBJ2-1; cdr3_length: 12; clone_size: -; d_call: -
cdr3_aa: CASSLASSGATDTQYF; cdr3_nt: TGTGCCAGCAGCTTAGCGTCGTCAGGGGCCACAGATACGCAGTATTTT; v_call: TRBV7-6; j_call: TRBJ2-3; cdr3_length: 16; clone_size: -; d_call: -
cdr3_aa: CACLSGTGNTIYF; cdr3_nt: TGTGCCTGCCTTTCGGGTACTGGAAACACCATATATTTT; v_call: TRBV30; j_call: TRBJ1-3; cdr3_length: 13; clone_size: -; d_call: -
cdr3_aa: CASSLRTTPNEQFF; cdr3_nt: TGTGCCAGCAGCCTGCGGACTACCCCCAATGAGCAGTTCTTC; v_call: TRBV11-2; j_call: TRBJ2-1; cdr3_length: 14; clone_size: -; d_call: -
cdr3_aa: CASSLTRGASTDTQYF; cdr3_nt: TGCGCCAGCAGCCTAACACGGGGGGCCAGCACAGATACGCAGTATTTT; v_call: TRBV4-1; j_call: TRBJ2-3; cdr3_length: 16; clone_size: once; d_call: -
cdr3_aa: CASSPGSGFQPQHF; cdr3_nt: TGTGCCAGCAGCCCCGGCTCAGGGTTTCAGCCCCAGCATTTT; v_call: TRBV9; j_call: TRBJ1-5; cdr3_length: 14; clone_size: -; d_call: -
cdr3_aa: CASSEEVGPNYGYTF; cdr3_nt: TGTGCCAGCAGTGAAGAGGTGGGGCCCAACTATGGCTACACCTTC; v_call: TRBV6-1; j_call: TRBJ1-2; cdr3_length: 15; clone_size: -; d_call: -
cdr3_aa: CASSRPGAYEQYF; cdr3_nt: TGTGCCAGCAGTCGTCCAGGCGCCTACGAGCAGTACTTC; v_call: TRBV11-3; j_call: TRBJ2-7; cdr3_length: 13; clone_size: -; d_call: -
cdr3_aa: CASFKGTGELFF; cdr3_nt: TGTGCCAGTTTCAAGGGCACCGGGGAGCTGTTTTTT; v_call: TRBV19; j_call: TRBJ2-2; cdr3_length: 12; clone_size: -; d_call: -
cdr3_aa: CASSQGRLGWETQYF; cdr3_nt: TGCGCCAGCAGCCAAGGCAGGCTTGGGTGGGAGACCCAGTACTTC; v_call: TRBV4-3; j_call: TRBJ2-5; cdr3_length: 15; clone_size: -; d_call: -
cdr3_aa: CASSADRTSNYGYTF; cdr3_nt: TGTGCCAGCAGCGCAGACAGGACCTCTAACTATGGCTACACCTTC; v_call: TRBV9; j_call: TRBJ1-2; cdr3_length: 15; clone_size: -; d_call: -
cdr3_aa: CASSLAPGIYEQYF; cdr3_nt: TGTGCCAGCAGCTTAGCCCCAGGGATTTACGAGCAGTACTTC; v_call: TRBV11-2; j_call: TRBJ2-7; cdr3_length: 14; clone_size: -; d_call: -
cdr3_aa: CASASTGGFYGYTF; cdr3_nt: TGTGCCAGCGCCTCAACAGGGGGTTTCTATGGCTACACCTTC; v_call: TRBV27; j_call: TRBJ1-2; cdr3_length: 14; clone_size: -; d_call: TRBD1
cdr3_aa: CASSETGTSGYEQYF; cdr3_nt: TGTGCCAGCAGTGAAACCGGGACTAGCGGGTACGAGCAGTACTTC; v_call: TRBV6-1; j_call: TRBJ2-7; cdr3_length: 15; clone_size: few; d_call: TRBD2
cdr3_aa: CASSQDRGLSNEQFF; cdr3_nt: TGCGCCAGCAGCCAAGACAGGGGTTTATCCAATGAGCAGTTCTTC; v_call: TRBV4-3; j_call: TRBJ2-1; cdr3_length: 15; clone_size: -; d_call: -
cdr3_aa: CASSQDPSGAYEQYF; cdr3_nt: TGCGCCAGCAGCCAAGACCCTAGCGGAGCCTACGAGCAGTACTTC; v_call: TRBV4-3; j_call: TRBJ2-7; cdr3_length: 15; clone_size: many; d_call: TRBD2
cdr3_aa: CASIGALDEPQHF; cdr3_nt: TGTGCCAGCATTGGCGCCCTCGATGAGCCCCAGCACTTT; v_call: TRBV7-9; j_call: TRBJ1-5; cdr3_length: 13; clone_size: -; d_call: -
cdr3_aa: CASSQGQGGGYTF; cdr3_nt: TGCGCCAGCAGCCAAGGACAGGGTGGTGGCTACACCTTC; v_call: TRBV4-3; j_call: TRBJ1-2; cdr3_length: 13; clone_size: -; d_call: TRBD1
cdr3_aa: CASSYRGAKNIQYF; cdr3_nt: TGCGCCAGCAGCTACCGCGGTGCGAAAAACATTCAGTACTTC; v_call: TRBV5-1; j_call: TRBJ2-4; cdr3_length: 14; clone_size: -; d_call: -
cdr3_aa: CASRGLEQYF; cdr3_nt: TGTGCCAGCAGGGGACTGGAGCAGTACTTC; v_call: TRBV6-6; j_call: TRBJ2-7; cdr3_length: 10; clone_size: -; d_call: -
cdr3_aa: CASSEWPRASGSYEQYF; cdr3_nt: TGTGCCAGCAGCGAGTGGCCCCGAGCTAGCGGGAGTTATGAGCAGTACTTC; v_call: TRBV11-2; j_call: TRBJ2-7; cdr3_length: 17; clone_size: once; d_call: TRBD2
cdr3_aa: CATARRSSDTQYF; cdr3_nt: TGTGCCACCGCTCGGCGGTCTTCAGATACGCAGTATTTT; v_call: TRBV27; j_call: TRBJ2-3; cdr3_length: 13; clone_size: -; d_call: -